The next 14 T cell receptor beta chains were all read from a single sample in a study of type 1 regulatory T cells. Each CDR3 protein gets one entry after TCRdb re-called the reads with MiXCR. The sample has under 20,000 distinct CDR3 sequences, about 9.4% seen once; the top ten hold over 2.5%. The specimen was CD4+ T cells, either the whole sample or a sorted fraction (not recorded which). The receptors come from a human donor in good health.

This clonotype is classed as medium-sized. The chain employs TRBV3-1 and TRBJ1-2; tentative D call: TRBD1 (5 bases). The CDR3 runs to 14 residues. Germline assignment: CDR1 LGHDT and CDR2 YNNKEL (reference sequence). Trimming pared 4 bases from V and 4 bases from J, leaving 13 bases between. The CDR3 sequence: CASSPGLLAYGYTF. The CDR3, as DNA: TGTGCCAGCAGCCCAGGGCTCTTGGCCTATGGCTACACCTTC. Full variable domain (missing parts from reference TRBV3-1 and TRBJ1-2): DTAVSQTPKYLVTQMGNDKSIKCEQNLGHDTMYWYKQDSKKFLKIMFSYNNKELIINETVPNRFSPKSPDKAHLNLHINSLELGDSAVYFCASSPGLLAYGYTFGSGTRLTVV.

This clonotype was seen only a few times. The chain uses TRBV19 and TRBJ2-7, with D possibly being TRBD1 (6 bases). CDR3 length equals 13 residues. Germline CDR1 is LNHDA and CDR2 is SQIVND (reference sequence). Trimming removed 3 bases at V and 4 bases at J, with 10 bases between. CDR3 region: CASSINREYEQYF. CDR3 nucleotides: TGTGCCAGTAGTATTAACAGGGAGTACGAGCAGTACTTC.

CDR3 region: CASRLPGLRTDTQYF. The CDR3 nucleotides are TGTGCCAGCAGGCTCCCGGGACTTAGAACAGATACGCAGTATTTT. The genes are TRBV5-5 and TRBJ2-3; tentatively, D is TRBD2 (6 bases). CDR1 SGHKS and CDR2 YYEKEE come from the germline V gene (reference sequence). Trimming left V 5 bases short and J 3 bases short, with 16 bases between. This CDR3 is built from 15 residues. The complete variable domain, with remaining parts taken from reference TRBV5-5 and TRBJ2-3, reads DAGVTQSPTHLIKTRGQQVTLRCSPISGHKSVSWYQQVLGQGPQFIFQYYEKEERGRGNFPDRFSARQFPNYSSELNVNALLLGDSALYLCASRLPGLRTDTQYFGPGTRLTVL.

In its sample, this clonotype was seen a few times. The J gene is TRBJ1-1, the V gene TRBV29-1; a possible D gene is TRBD1 (5 bases). There are 12 residues in the CDR3. The germline V and J ends were trimmed by 4 bases and 0 bases, with 6 bases remaining between them. Per the germline V gene, CDR1 is SQVTM and CDR2 is ANQGSEA. CDR3 protein: CSVGTMNTEAFF. The CDR3 region has the DNA TGCAGCGTTGGGACAATGAACACTGAAGCTTTCTTT.

This clonotype turned up a few times. This chain connects TRBV20-1 to TRBJ2-7; TRBD2 matches 12 bases. The V gene end was trimmed by 6 bases and the J gene end by 0 bases; junction bases not matched to a gene: 9. Germline CDR1 DFQATT, CDR2 SNEGSKA (reference sequence). There are 16 residues in the CDR3. The CDR3 reads CSAAGTSGPSSYEQYF. DNA of the CDR3: TGCAGTGCAGCCGGGACTAGCGGGCCGAGCTCCTACGAGCAGTACTTC.

There are a few counts of this clonotype. The chain joins TRBV12-3 or TRBV12-4 to TRBJ2-5; D gene ambiguous. V shed 0 bases and J shed 4 bases, with 6 bases lying between them. The CDR3 contains 13 residues. Here the CDR3 reads CASSLALRETQYF. For the CDR3, the DNA is TGTGCCAGCAGTTTAGCGCTAAGAGAGACCCAGTACTTC.

This clonotype is labeled as medium-sized. This chain links TRBV7-8 with TRBJ2-4; 7 bases fit TRBD1. The J segment lost 8 bases and the V segment lost 0 bases, leaving 7 bases of the junction unmatched. Germline V gene data show CDR1 as SGHVS and CDR2 as FQNEAQ. The CDR3 totals 15 residues. The CDR3 spells CASSLARGGAYIQYF. The CDR3 nucleotides are TGTGCCAGCAGCTTAGCGAGAGGGGGCGCATACATTCAGTACTTC.

The chain uses TRBV29-1 and TRBJ1-2; the D is unclear. There are 12 residues in the CDR3. CDR1 is SQVTM, CDR2 ANQGSEA, per germline. With 4 bases removed from V and 8 bases from J, the gap between germline ends came to 14 bases. CDR3 loop: CSVARARKGYTF. For the CDR3, the DNA is TGCAGCGTTGCCCGGGCGCGAAAGGGCTACACCTTC.

This clonotype is categorized as medium-sized. This chain uses TRBV9 with TRBJ2-5; 7 bases map to TRBD1. J gave up 4 bases and V 4 bases, and 4 bases lay outside the gene matches. Germline assignment: CDR1 SGDLS and CDR2 YYNGEE. The CDR3 has 13 residues. The CDR3 nucleotides read TGTGCCAGCAGCTCCCGACAGGGAGAGACCCAGTACTTC. Its protein is CASSSRQGETQYF.

In its sample, this clonotype was seen a few times. The chain uses TRBV18 and TRBJ2-7, with D possibly matching TRBD1 (5 bases). Germline V gene data show CDR1 as KGHSH and CDR2 as LQKENI. Trimming removed 2 bases from V and 3 bases from J, with 8 bases in between. The CDR3 spans 13 residues. The DNA for the CDR3 is TGTGCCAGCTCACCAGGGGCAAACTACGAGCAGTACTTC. This encodes CASSPGANYEQYF.

This clonotype was seen many times. The CDR3 DNA reads TGTGCCAGCAGCTTGGTAGGGACTAGCGGGGGGAGCTCCTACAATGAGCAGTTCTTC. Protein sequence: CASSLVGTSGGSSYNEQFF. The chain uses TRBV5-5 and TRBJ2-1; 15 bases map to TRBD2. The CDR3 spans 19 residues. CDR1 is SGHKS and CDR2 is YYEKEE in the germline V gene (reference sequence). V trimming: 0 bases; J trimming: 0 bases; junction bases outside the gene matches: 4.

This clonotype was detected ten times or more. The J gene is TRBJ2-6, the V gene TRBV19, with D uncertain. The germline CDR1 and CDR2 sequences are LNHDA and SQIVND (reference sequence). The CDR3 is 16 residues long. Trimming shortened V by 3 bases and J by 0 bases, and 9 bases separated the two germline ends. This CDR3 is CASSINDASGANVLTF. The CDR3 DNA reads TGTGCCAGTAGTATTAATGATGCCTCTGGGGCCAACGTCCTGACTTTC. Variable domain in full (rest from reference TRBV19 and TRBJ2-6): DGGITQSPKYLFRKEGQNVTLSCEQNLNHDAMYWYRQDPGQGLRLIYYSQIVNDFQKGDIAEGYSVSREKKESFPLTVTSAQKNPTAFYLCASSINDASGANVLTFGAGSRLTVL.

This chain joins TRBV5-5 and TRBJ1-1; no reliable D call. Germline V CDR1 and CDR2: SGHKS, YYEKEE (reference sequence). The V gene lost 1 base and the J gene lost 10 bases, with 8 bases spanning the gap. The CDR3 spans 11 residues. CDR3: CASSLWSAAFF. In DNA, the CDR3 is TGTGCCAGCAGCTTGTGGTCAGCAGCTTTCTTT.

By sample share, this clonotype is medium-sized. V gene TRBV5-4 combines with J gene TRBJ2-6; D gene ambiguous. The CDR3 loop spans 13 amino acids. V was clipped by 7 bases and J by 5 bases, with 10 bases between them. The germline gives CDR1 SGHNT, CDR2 YYREEE (reference sequence). CDR3: CASLSTRANVLTF. The CDR3 DNA is TGTGCCAGCCTATCCACCCGGGCCAACGTCCTGACTTTC. The full variable domain, its missing parts supplied by reference TRBV5-4 and TRBJ2-6, is ETGVTQSPTHLIKTRGQQVTLRCSSQSGHNTVSWYQQALGQGPQFIFQYYREEENGRGNFPPRFSGLQFPNYSSELNVNALELDDSALYLCASLSTRANVLTFGAGSRLTVL.